This T cell receptor beta chain comes out of a study of sequential checkpoint blockade in melanoma. The wider study: After both sequences, patients received maintenance nivolumab. TCRβ was sequenced from DNA of some 89 pretreatment tumors.

Assay: immunoSEQ multiplex PCR; the TCRdb copy retains only in-frame clones and omits some. The profile shows around 2,500 clones, 26% of them singletons. Treatment denoted: randomized to nivolumab then ipilimumab (arm A) or the reverse (arm B). Trimming cost V 5 bases and J 1 base, with 17 bases left between them. The CDR3 sequence is 15 residues long. The germline V gene has CDR1 SQVTM and CDR2 ANQGSEA. Specimen: tumor tissue (inferred from file names), collected from a patient given nivolumab and ipilimumab in sequence. This sequence originates from a human donor with melanoma. The V call is TRBV29-1, the J call TRBJ1-1; weak D call: TRBD1 (5 bases). The CDR3 DNA follows: TGCAGCGTTACCGGGACGCCCTTGGGGAACACTGAAGCTTTCTTT. Translation gives CSVTGTPLGNTEAFF. Looking up the rest from reference TRBV29-1 and TRBJ1-1 gives the full variable domain: SAVISQKPSRDICQRGTSLTIQCQVDSQVTMMFWYRQQPGQSLTLIATANQGSEATYESGFVIDKFPISRPNLTFSTLTVSNMSPEDSSIYLCSVTGTPLGNTEAFFGQGTRLTVV.